This T cell receptor beta chain derives from a study of shared clonotypes between healthy human individuals. Study observations and caveats: Clonotypes not shared had lower generation probabilities than those common to all four donors.

This clone was seen more than once but under ten times. No antigen is known for it. The method was immunoSEQ multiplex PCR; TCRdb's version includes in-frame clones alone and lacks a portion of them. In the table there are 640,000 or so clones, 72% of which are singletons. CDR1 and CDR2 (germline): MNHEY, SMNVEV (reference sequence). V was pared by 7 bases and J by 3 bases, with 8 bases of the junction left unmatched. This CDR3 comprises 15 residues. Healthy HIV-negative adults with no recent acute infections or vaccinations were recruited as donors. The sequenced sample was memory CD4+ T cells sorted from blood. Subset here: CD45RA-negative fraction. The chain is built from TRBV27 and TRBJ1-5, with TRBD1 matching 8 bases. The clonotype comes from a woman under 40 in good health. The CDR3 DNA is TGTGCCAGCACCGCCGGACAGGGTCCCAATCAGCCCCAGCATTTT. It codes for CASTAGQGPNQPQHF.